The entry that follows covers one T cell receptor beta chain sequence. This sample is part of a study of blood T cell repertoires in COVID-19. At the level of the study: T cells, B-cell-depleted T cells, or PBMCs provided the cDNA or gDNA that served as material.

Germline V lookup: CDR1 MNHEY, CDR2 SMNVEV (reference sequence). The CDR3 has 14 amino acids. Trimming took off 0 bases at V and 2 bases at J, with 8 bases between the two ends. As originally analysed: For nucleated cells, counts were estimated from reference gene primer amplification. Libraries were prepared by immunoSEQ multiplex PCR; TCRdb keeps only in-frame clonotypes and omits some of them. Clonal size and the V and J genes are those of that table, whereas D and trimming came from the DNA. The sample shows 150,000 to 200,000 clones, 90% to 95% of them seen only once. The source is a woman aged 45 to 65 with acute or convalescent COVID-19. The sequenced material came from peripheral blood. J is TRBJ2-7 and V is TRBV27; tentative D call: TRBD2 (5 bases). Written as DNA, the CDR3 is TGTGCCAGCAGTTTATCAGCGGTCGCCTACGAGCAGTACTTC. It specifies CASSLSAVAYEQYF.